This passage covers 25 T cell receptor beta chains from one sample sequenced in a study of blood T cell repertoires in COVID-19. The assay was immunoSEQ multiplex PCR, and TCRdb's table has in-frame clones only and misses some. The sample consists of 65,000 to 90,000 clones, roughly four fifths of them appearing once. The sequenced material came from peripheral blood. Receptor source: an older man with COVID-19, enrolled during active disease.

The V gene is TRBV24-1, the J gene TRBJ2-7, with D uncertain. CDR1 and CDR2 (germline): KGHDR, SFDVKD. The CDR3 has 12 amino acids. V lost 7 bases to trimming and J lost 4 bases, with 10 bases between them. CDR3 nucleotides: TGTGCCACCAGGCCCACTTCATACGAGCAGTACTTC. This gives the protein CATRPTSYEQYF.

V and J are TRBV27 and TRBJ2-7, with 7 bases lining up with TRBD1. The CDR3 is 15 residues long. CDR1 is MNHEY, CDR2 SMNVEV, per germline (reference sequence). V trimming: 3 bases; J trimming: 5 bases; junction bases outside the gene matches: 10. CDR3 nucleotides: TGTGCCAGCAGTTTGTTCAGGGGGAGTGTCAACGAGCAGTACTTC. Translation gives CASSLFRGSVNEQYF.

The chain joins TRBV4-2 to TRBJ1-1; possibly TRBD1 for D (5 bases). The V gene lost 0 bases and the J gene lost 3 bases, with 11 bases spanning the gap. Germline V gives CDR1 LGHNA, CDR2 YNFKEQ. The CDR3 has 15 amino acids. The DNA for the CDR3 is TGTGCCAGCAGCCAAGACAGGGTCTCGGACACTGAAGCTTTCTTT. Amino acids: CASSQDRVSDTEAFF.

The CDR3 here is CASSLLGHGNTIYF. The CDR3 DNA sequence: TGTGCCAGCAGCTTATTGGGGCATGGAAACACCATATATTTT. This chain joins TRBV7-2 and TRBJ1-3; a weak D match, TRBD1 (5 bases). Trimming took off 2 bases at V and 3 bases at J, with 8 bases between the two ends. Germline V gives CDR1 SGHTA, CDR2 FQGNSA. The CDR3 sequence is 14 residues long.

J is TRBJ2-2 and V is TRBV5-1; no definite D call. Per germline, CDR1 SGHRS and CDR2 YFSETQ. The CDR3 has 14 residues. The V end lost 4 bases, the J end lost 5 bases, and 12 bases lay between the germline ends. CDR3 DNA: TGCGCCAGCAGCGGTCGACTGGTGACCGGGGAGCTGTTTTTT. This translates into CASSGRLVTGELFF.

V is TRBV9 and J is TRBJ2-3, with 10 bases fitting TRBD2. Germline V lookup: CDR1 SGDLS, CDR2 YYNGEE. V lost 3 bases, J lost 5 bases, and 3 bases stayed unmatched. There are 14 residues in the CDR3. CDR3 DNA sequence: TGTGCCAGCAGCGCTAGGACTAGCGGAGATACGCAGTATTTT. It codes for CASSARTSGDTQYF.

The chain employs TRBV20-1 and TRBJ2-1; 14 positions agree with TRBD2. There are 14 residues in the CDR3. Trimming at V came to 3 bases and at J to 7 bases, leaving 2 bases not matched to a gene. Looked up from germline, CDR1 is DFQATT and CDR2 is SNEGSKA (reference sequence). The CDR3 loop is CSASRTSGGNEQFF. The DNA for the CDR3 is TGCAGTGCTAGTAGGACTAGCGGGGGGAATGAGCAGTTCTTC.

V and J are TRBV4-1 and TRBJ2-3; no definite D call. CDR1 is MGHRA and CDR2 is YSYEKL in the germline V gene. CDR3 length equals 17 residues. The ends were cut back, 1 base at V and 4 bases at J, with 18 bases in the middle. CDR3 sequence: CASSQGLARLIADTQYF. The CDR3 DNA follows: TGCGCCAGCAGCCAAGGTTTGGCTAGGCTGATTGCAGATACGCAGTATTTT.

The chain couples TRBV23-1 to TRBJ1-2; 8 bases agree with TRBD1. TRBV23-1 carries the ORF label, with uncertain function. V dropped 3 bases and J dropped 3; count of bases not matched to a gene: 9. The CDR3 loop spans 16 amino acids. CDR3 nucleotide sequence: TGCGCCAGCAGTCACCTCAGGACAGGGAGGGACTATGGCTACACCTTC. It encodes CASSHLRTGRDYGYTF.

The chain recombines TRBV9 with TRBJ1-1, with TRBD1 identical over 8 bases. Germline-derived CDR1 and CDR2 are SGDLS and YYNGEE. V was pared by 3 bases and J by 4 bases, with 5 bases of the junction left unmatched. The CDR3 loop spans 14 amino acids. The CDR3 bases are TGTGCCAGCAGCGGACCGACAGGGGTCACTGAAGCTTTCTTT. Translated, it gives CASSGPTGVTEAFF.

This clone was detected a few times. This chain links TRBV5-6 with TRBJ2-7; 7 bases line up with TRBD2. Trimming took 2 bases from V and 2 from J; bases not matched to a gene: 4. Germline V gene lookup returns CDR1 SGHDT and CDR2 YYEEEE. The CDR3 is 14 residues long. In DNA, the CDR3 is TGTGCCAGCAGCTTTTCGAGCGGGACCTACGAGCAGTACTTC. Amino acid sequence: CASSFSSGTYEQYF.

This CDR3 reads CSASTSGSPIPQETQYF. The CDR3 DNA reads as TGCAGTGCTAGTACTAGCGGGAGCCCCATACCTCAAGAGACCCAGTACTTC. V gene TRBV20-1 combines with J gene TRBJ2-5, with 11 bases fitting TRBD2. This CDR3 region has 17 residues. The trim removed 3 bases at V and 2 bases at J, leaving 11 bases unmatched. The germline gives CDR1 DFQATT, CDR2 SNEGSKA (reference sequence).

The rearrangement joins TRBV7-2 to TRBJ2-3; a possible D gene is TRBD1 (5 bases). The CDR3 has 15 amino acids. V shed 2 bases and J shed 4 bases, with 13 bases lying between them. CDR1 is SGHTA and CDR2 is FQGNSA in the germline V gene. The CDR3 DNA follows: TGTGCCAGCAGCTTACAGGGTTTCGGACCAGATACGCAGTATTTT. Its protein product is CASSLQGFGPDTQYF.

This chain uses TRBV5-1 with TRBJ2-2, with 8 bases aligning to TRBD1. This CDR3 has 15 residues. Unmatched junction bases numbered 6, after V lost 2 bases and J lost 6 bases. CDR1 is SGHRS and CDR2 is YFSETQ in the germline V gene. The CDR3 protein is CASSLARGPAGELFF. The CDR3 DNA follows: TGCGCCAGCAGCTTAGCCAGGGGGCCGGCCGGGGAGCTGTTTTTT.

There are a few counts of this clone. The J gene is TRBJ1-2, the V gene TRBV15; D perhaps matches TRBD1 (6 bases). Germline V gene lookup returns CDR1 LNHNV and CDR2 YYDKDF (reference sequence). The germline V and J ends were trimmed by 0 bases and 6 bases, with 14 bases remaining between them. The CDR3 sequence is 15 residues long. The CDR3 bases are TGTGCCACCAGCAGAGATTGGCAGGGGCGGGATGGCTACACCTTC. It yields the protein CATSRDWQGRDGYTF.

This CDR3 reads CASSPGGAGELFF. The CDR3, as DNA: TGCGCCAGCAGCCCCGGAGGGGCCGGGGAGCTGTTTTTT. The chain combines TRBV5-1 with TRBJ2-2, with D possibly being TRBD2 (6 bases). V was cut by 4 bases and J by 6 bases, with 10 bases left in between. From germline, CDR1 is SGHRS and CDR2 YFSETQ. This CDR3 has 13 amino acids.

The V and J genes are TRBV5-6 and TRBJ2-5; D not resolved. The CDR3 sequence is 13 residues long. Deletions cut 1 base from V and 5 bases from J, with 9 bases between. The germline CDR1 and CDR2 sequences are SGHDT and YYEEEE. CDR3 DNA sequence: TGTGCCAGCAGCTTGCGGTTTTCGGAGACCCAGTACTTC. It translates to CASSLRFSETQYF.

The chain joins TRBV4-3 to TRBJ2-3; the D gene is possibly TRBD2 (6 bases). The CDR3 loop spans 16 amino acids. CDR1 LGHNA and CDR2 YSLEER come from the germline V gene. V gave up 4 bases and J gave up 7 bases, with 21 bases separating them. The DNA for the CDR3 is TGCGCCAGCAGCCCCCGGGTAGCGGTAGCACAATATACGCAGTATTTT. Its protein is CASSPRVAVAQYTQYF.

The chain couples TRBV6-2 or TRBV6-3 to TRBJ2-1; 11 bases agree with TRBD2. The CDR3 runs to 18 residues. V was pared by 2 bases and J by 4 bases, with 10 bases of the junction left unmatched. Germline CDR1 is MNHEY and CDR2 is SVGEGT. The CDR3 DNA reads as TGTGCCAGCAGTTACGTCGGGGCGGGACTAGCGGAATACAATGAGCAGTTCTTC. Translation gives CASSYVGAGLAEYNEQFF.

V is TRBV12-3 or TRBV12-4 and J is TRBJ1-2; weak D call: TRBD1 (6 bases). V was clipped by 5 bases and J by 4 bases, with 11 bases between them. This CDR3 contains 13 residues. DNA for the CDR3: TGTGCCAGCAGTGAGACAGGACGCTATGGCTACACCTTC. It translates to CASSETGRYGYTF.

The chain links TRBV29-1 to TRBJ1-1; a possible D gene is TRBD1 (5 bases). This CDR3 region has 15 residues. Germline lookup yields CDR1 SQVTM and CDR2 ANQGSEA. Trimming stripped 4 bases from V and 0 bases from J, with 15 bases between. CDR3 sequence reads: CSVGQLTYMNTEAFF. CDR3 nucleotides: TGCAGCGTTGGACAGCTCACTTACATGAACACTGAAGCTTTCTTT.

This clone was detected only once. The chain uses TRBV18 and TRBJ2-7, with D maybe TRBD1 (6 bases). The CDR3 spans 13 residues. V shed 4 bases and J shed 4 bases, with 11 bases lying between them. From germline, CDR1 is KGHSH and CDR2 LQKENI. The CDR3 reads CASSQQRGYEQYF. The CDR3 bases are TGTGCCAGCTCACAGCAAAGGGGGTACGAGCAGTACTTC.

The rearrangement links TRBV29-1 to TRBJ2-7; maybe TRBD1 (5 bases). The CDR3 loop spans 13 amino acids. Deletions cut 7 bases from V and 3 bases from J, with 16 bases between. Germline V lookup: CDR1 SQVTM, CDR2 ANQGSEA. The CDR3 spells CSAVLGAVYEQYF. As DNA, the CDR3 is TGCAGCGCCGTTCTAGGGGCCGTCTACGAGCAGTACTTC.

This chain uses TRBV7-2 with TRBJ1-5; D is unresolved. The CDR3 length is 15 residues. Deletions cut 5 bases from V and 1 base from J, with 12 bases between. Germline CDR1 reads SGHTA; CDR2 reads FQGNSA. The CDR3 nucleotides read TGTGCCAGCAGCCCCGGGAGTTGGAGCAATCAGCCCCAGCATTTT. Amino acid sequence: CASSPGSWSNQPQHF.

This clone was recorded only once. J is TRBJ2-6 and V is TRBV5-4, with a possible D match to TRBD2 (6 bases). There are 16 residues in the CDR3. Trimming took 2 bases from V and 3 from J, leaving 12 bases between them. Germline assignment: CDR1 SGHNT and CDR2 YYREEE (reference sequence). CDR3 loop: CASSLTGGFGANVLTF. CDR3 DNA: TGTGCCAGCAGCTTAACCGGGGGTTTTGGGGCCAACGTCCTGACTTTC.